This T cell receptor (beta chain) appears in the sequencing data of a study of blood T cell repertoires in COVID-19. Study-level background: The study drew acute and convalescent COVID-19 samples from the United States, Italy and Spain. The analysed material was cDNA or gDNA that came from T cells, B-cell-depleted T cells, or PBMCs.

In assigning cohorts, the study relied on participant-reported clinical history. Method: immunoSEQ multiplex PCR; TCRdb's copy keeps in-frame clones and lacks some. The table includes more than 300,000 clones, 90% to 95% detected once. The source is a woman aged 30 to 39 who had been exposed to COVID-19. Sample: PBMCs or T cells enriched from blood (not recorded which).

The CDR3 sequence is CASRDGDRGGNEQFF. The DNA of the CDR3 is TGTGCCAGCAGAGACGGGGACAGGGGAGGCAATGAGCAGTTCTTC. This chain links TRBV5-4 with TRBJ2-1; 10 bases match TRBD1. V gave up 5 bases and J gave up 6 bases; unmatched junction bases: 8. The length of the CDR3 is 15 residues. Germline CDR1 and CDR2: SGHNT and YYREEE (reference sequence).